Below are 26 T cell receptor beta chains sequenced from a single sample in a study of PD-1 blockade in classical Hodgkin lymphoma. Relapses following autologous stem cell transplantation were seen in all patients, with brentuximab vedotin exposure varying. TCRdb keeps only in-frame clones here, not all; method: immunoSEQ multiplex PCR. Of more than 90,000 clones in the sample, approximately 80% were seen once. Sample: peripheral blood mononuclear cells (PBMCs), taken before the second cycle of nivolumab. The origin of the receptors is a human donor with classical Hodgkin lymphoma.

This clone was recorded only once. The V gene is TRBV20-1, the J gene TRBJ1-2, with 9 bases fitting TRBD1. Per germline, CDR1 DFQATT and CDR2 SNEGSKA (reference sequence). J gave up 8 bases and V 6 bases, and 4 bases lay outside the gene matches. This CDR3 region has 11 residues. The CDR3 region is CSARQGGGYTF. CDR3 sequence (DNA): TGCAGTGCGAGACAGGGGGGCGGCTACACCTTC.

This clone has only a few counts. This chain links TRBV6-5 with TRBJ1-5; D is unclear. This CDR3 has 14 amino acids. CDR1 and CDR2 (germline): MNHEY, SVGAGI. Trimming pared 5 bases from V and 4 bases from J, leaving 12 bases between. Here the CDR3 DNA reads TGTGCCAGCAGTGGTGGCGAAGGTAATCAGCCCCAGCATTTT. This encodes CASSGGEGNQPQHF.

The chain carries TRBV5-4 and TRBJ2-2; D gene uncertain. Germline V lookup: CDR1 SGHNT, CDR2 YYREEE (reference sequence). With 0 bases removed from V and 6 bases from J, the gap between germline ends came to 0 bases. This CDR3 contains 11 residues. The CDR3 DNA reads TGTGCCAGCAGCTTGGCCGGGGAGCTGTTTTTT. As protein: CASSLAGELFF.

The genes are TRBV5-1 and TRBJ1-1, with TRBD1 matching 8 bases. From germline, CDR1 is SGHRS and CDR2 YFSETQ. With 4 bases clipped from V and 4 bases from J, the junction kept 9 bases outside the gene matches. The CDR3 loop spans 15 amino acids. The CDR3 is CASSEADRVGTEAFF. CDR3 coding DNA: TGCGCCAGCAGCGAAGCGGACAGGGTTGGCACTGAAGCTTTCTTT.

This chain connects TRBV10-1 to TRBJ2-1; 7 bases line up with TRBD2. Per germline, CDR1 WNHNN and CDR2 SYGVQD (reference sequence). V lost 2 bases to trimming and J lost 8 bases; unmatched junction nucleotides: 15. The CDR3 covers 17 residues. In DNA, the CDR3 is TGCGCCAGCAGTGAGCCGGGGGGAGTCTTGGGTCGCGATGAGCAGTTCTTC. Protein product: CASSEPGGVLGRDEQFF.

The chain carries TRBV29-1 and TRBJ2-5; D unresolved. Germline-derived CDR1 and CDR2 are SQVTM and ANQGSEA. This CDR3 spans 13 amino acids. The V end was cut by 3 bases, the J end by 5 bases, with 13 bases between. The CDR3 sequence: CSVDERRRETQYF. CDR3 coding DNA: TGCAGCGTTGATGAGCGCCGACGGGAGACCCAGTACTTC.

J is TRBJ1-2 and V is TRBV19; D gene uncertain. V lost 3 bases to trimming and J lost 10 bases, with 21 bases between them. This CDR3 has 15 amino acids. Per germline, CDR1 LNHDA and CDR2 SQIVND (reference sequence). CDR3 sequence reads: CASSIPIGTSLDYTF. CDR3 DNA sequence: TGTGCCAGTAGTATCCCAATAGGCACGAGCCTCGACTACACCTTC.

The rearrangement links TRBV5-1 to TRBJ2-1; 13 bases line up with TRBD2. Germline V gene lookup returns CDR1 SGHRS and CDR2 YFSETQ. V lost 4 bases, J lost 0 bases, and 13 bases stayed unmatched. CDR3 size: 20 residues. Written as DNA, the CDR3 is TGCGCCAGCAGCCGCTACCCACTAGCGGGAGGGGGTGGCTCCTACAATGAGCAGTTCTTC. Amino acid sequence: CASSRYPLAGGGGSYNEQFF.

The chain employs TRBV19 and TRBJ1-3, with no clear D. There are 14 residues in the CDR3. V was cut by 9 bases and J by 4 bases, with 16 bases left in between. Germline CDR1 and CDR2: LNHDA and SQIVND (reference sequence). The CDR3 spells CASAYGVRGNTIYF. Written as DNA, the CDR3 is TGTGCCAGCGCGTATGGGGTCCGAGGAAACACCATATATTTT.

The chain uses TRBV2 and TRBJ2-5, with 14 bases lining up with TRBD2. Germline V gene data show CDR1 as SNHLY and CDR2 as FYNNEI. The V gene end was trimmed by 0 bases and the J gene end by 2 bases; junction bases not matched to a gene: 8. This CDR3 is built from 19 residues. CDR3 in amino acids: CASSEAPGLAGGPQETQYF. In DNA form, the CDR3 reads TGTGCCAGCAGTGAAGCCCCCGGACTAGCGGGAGGCCCTCAAGAGACCCAGTACTTC.

This chain connects TRBV5-1 to TRBJ2-5, with TRBD2 matching over 7 bases. Germline CDR1 reads SGHRS; CDR2 reads YFSETQ. The CDR3 extends over 16 amino acids. The trim removed 2 bases at V and 2 bases at J, leaving 9 bases unmatched. The CDR3 is CASSFVGGWLQETQYF. The CDR3 nucleotides read TGCGCCAGCAGCTTTGTCGGGGGGTGGTTACAAGAGACCCAGTACTTC.

The chain couples TRBV19 to TRBJ1-5; D not resolved. This CDR3 comprises 14 residues. V lost 1 base and J 9 bases, leaving 13 bases between the germline ends. Looked up from germline, CDR1 is LNHDA and CDR2 is SQIVND (reference sequence). CDR3 in amino acids: CASSIAASGMPQHF. Here the CDR3 DNA reads TGTGCCAGTAGTATAGCGGCCTCCGGGATGCCCCAGCATTTT.

This clone showed up just once. V gene TRBV4-3 combines with J gene TRBJ2-7, with D possibly TRBD1 on 5 matching bases. Germline V gene sequence: CDR1 LGHNA, CDR2 YSLEER. Trimming removed 0 bases from V and 5 bases from J, with 17 bases in between. This CDR3 comprises 16 residues. The chain's CDR3 is CASSQEKVWQGHEQYF. The DNA for the CDR3 is TGCGCCAGCAGCCAAGAAAAGGTGTGGCAGGGCCACGAGCAGTACTTC.

V and J are TRBV11-3 and TRBJ2-3, with D uncertain. The CDR3 consists of 12 residues. Looked up from germline, CDR1 is SGHNT and CDR2 is YENEEA. The V gene lost 0 bases and the J gene lost 7 bases, with 5 bases spanning the gap. The CDR3 nucleotides are TGTGCCAGCAGCTTAGATTCGTATACGCAGTATTTT. This sequence encodes CASSLDSYTQYF. Based on the CDR3 plus reference TRBV11-3 and TRBJ2-3, the full variable domain is EAGVVQSPRYKIIEKKQPVAFWCNPISGHNTLYWYLQNLGQGPELLIRYENEEAVDDSQLPKDRFSAERLKGVDSTLKIQPAELGDSAVYLCASSLDSYTQYFGPGTRLTVL.

The chain couples TRBV25-1 to TRBJ1-1; D remains unclear. The length of the CDR3 is 13 residues. V lost 8 bases and J lost 2, with 12 bases in between. Germline V gives CDR1 MGHDK, CDR2 SYGVNS. The DNA of the CDR3 is TGTGCCAGCCCCAGTGGGAGTAACACTGAAGCTTTCTTT. Translated: CASPSGSNTEAFF.

V gene TRBV28 combines with J gene TRBJ2-7; D is possibly TRBD2 (6 bases). This CDR3 has 11 amino acids. Germline values: CDR1 MDHEN, CDR2 SYDVKM. Deletions cut 7 bases from V and 3 bases from J, with 7 bases between. The CDR3 reads CASTSVYEQYF. The CDR3 DNA is TGTGCCAGCACTAGCGTCTACGAGCAGTACTTC.

This chain joins TRBV2 and TRBJ1-5, with D tentatively TRBD1 (6 bases). The V end lost 4 bases, the J end lost 3 bases, and 10 bases lay between the germline ends. The CDR3 consists of 14 residues. Germline V gene sequence: CDR1 SNHLY, CDR2 FYNNEI. The CDR3 protein is CASSGTDPNQPQHF. The CDR3 DNA is TGTGCCAGCAGTGGGACAGACCCCAATCAGCCCCAGCATTTT.

This clone appeared a few times. The chain employs TRBV16 and TRBJ1-4; possible D gene TRBD1, 5 bases. Germline values: CDR1 KGHSY, CDR2 FQNENV. The CDR3 is made up of 14 amino acids. V lost 4 bases and J lost 4, with 10 bases in between. The CDR3 bases are TGTGCCAGCAGCCGGGGACGGAGTAATGAAAAACTGTTTTTT. Amino acid sequence: CASSRGRSNEKLFF.

V and J are TRBV5-1 and TRBJ2-6, with a weak D call TRBD1 (5 bases). Germline CDR1 is SGHRS and CDR2 is YFSETQ. The CDR3 runs 18 residues. The ends were cut back, 5 bases at V and 0 bases at J, with 18 bases in the middle. The CDR3 spells CASRVPHPGYSGANVLTF. The CDR3 DNA is TGCGCCAGCAGAGTACCCCATCCAGGGTACTCTGGGGCCAACGTCCTGACTTTC.

The chain has TRBV6-4 and TRBJ1-2; 7 positions agree with TRBD1. J lost 4 bases, V lost 6 bases, and 11 bases had no gene match. The CDR3 is 15 residues long. Per the germline V gene, CDR1 is MRHNA and CDR2 is SNTAGT. CDR3 bases: TGTGCCAGCAGCCCCGACAGGGAGGGCTTCTATGGCTACACCTTC. Residues: CASSPDREGFYGYTF.

The sample holds many counts of this clone. The chain has TRBV28 and TRBJ2-3, with TRBD1 identical over 7 bases. V lost 5 bases to trimming and J lost 0 bases; unmatched junction nucleotides: 5. The CDR3 has 15 amino acids. The germline V gene encodes CDR1 MDHEN and CDR2 SYDVKM. DNA of the CDR3: TGTGCCAGCAGTCCCGACAGGGCTAGCACAGATACGCAGTATTTT. Translation: CASSPDRASTDTQYF.

J is TRBJ1-1 and V is TRBV19; the D is unclear. Germline CDR1 is LNHDA and CDR2 is SQIVND (reference sequence). Trimming stripped 3 bases from V and 1 base from J, with 12 bases between. The CDR3 has 15 residues. The CDR3 nucleotides are TGTGCCAGTAGTATCTTTGCCGGCTCGAACACTGAAGCTTTCTTT. Translating gives CASSIFAGSNTEAFF.

In its sample, this clone was seen a few times. This specimen includes other DNA sequences encoding the same CDR3. The CDR3 reads CASLRGGSTDTQYF. The CDR3 DNA follows: TGCGCCAGCTTAAGGGGCGGGAGCACAGATACGCAGTATTTT. The chain employs TRBV5-1 and TRBJ2-3; D tentatively reads TRBD1 or TRBD2 (5 bases each). Trimming removed 7 bases at V and 0 bases at J, with 12 bases between. The CDR3 spans 14 residues. Germline V gene data show CDR1 as SGHRS and CDR2 as YFSETQ. The full variable domain, its missing parts supplied by reference TRBV5-1 and TRBJ2-3, is KAGVTQTPRYLIKTRGQQVTLSCSPISGHRSVSWYQQTPGQGLQFLFEYFSETQRNKGNFPGRFSGRQFSNSRSEMNVSTLELGDSALYLCASLRGGSTDTQYFGPGTRLTVL.

V is TRBV29-1 and J is TRBJ2-7, with TRBD1 matching 11 bases. V trimming: 7 bases; J trimming: 2 bases; junction bases outside the gene matches: 4. Germline V gene lookup returns CDR1 SQVTM and CDR2 ANQGSEA. CDR3 length equals 13 residues. The CDR3 bases are TGCAGCGCCACGGGACAGGGGGCCTACGAGCAGTACTTC. It yields the protein CSATGQGAYEQYF.

This chain connects TRBV5-6 to TRBJ1-5; D uncertain. This CDR3 is built from 15 residues. V was cut by 5 bases and J by 0 bases, with 12 bases left in between. The V gene's germline CDR1 is SGHDT and CDR2 YYEEEE. This CDR3 is CASSSLRHSNQPQHF. The CDR3 coding sequence is TGTGCCAGCAGTTCTCTCCGACATAGCAATCAGCCCCAGCATTTT.

The chain has TRBV30 and TRBJ2-7; unclear D gene. Germline CDR1 reads GTSNPN; CDR2 reads SVGIG (reference sequence). The CDR3 has 12 residues. Trimming stripped 1 base from V and 5 bases from J, with 9 bases between. This chain's CDR3 is CAWSATGHEQYF. As DNA, the CDR3 is TGTGCCTGGAGTGCGACCGGTCACGAGCAGTACTTC. Using reference TRBV30 and TRBJ2-7 for the parts outside the CDR3, the full variable domain is SQTIHQWPATLVQPVGSPLSLECTVEGTSNPNLYWYRQAAGRGLQLLFYSVGIGQISSEVPQNLSASRPQDRQFILSSKKLLLSDSGFYLCAWSATGHEQYFGPGTRLTVT.